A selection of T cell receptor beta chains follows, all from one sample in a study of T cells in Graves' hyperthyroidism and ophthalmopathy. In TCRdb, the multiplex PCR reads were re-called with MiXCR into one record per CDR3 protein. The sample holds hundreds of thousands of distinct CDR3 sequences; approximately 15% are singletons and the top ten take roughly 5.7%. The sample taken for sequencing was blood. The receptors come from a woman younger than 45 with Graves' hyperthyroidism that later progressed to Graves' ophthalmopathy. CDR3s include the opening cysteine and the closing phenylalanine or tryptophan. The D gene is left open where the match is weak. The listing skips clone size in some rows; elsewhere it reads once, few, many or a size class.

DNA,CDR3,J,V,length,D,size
TGTGCCAGCAGTTTGATGAGGGCGGGGGCGGAGGCCACTGAAGCTTTCTTT,CASSLMRAGAEATEAFF,TRBJ1-1,TRBV28,17,.,many
TGCAGTGCTGCTACCGGGACAGGGGGCAACATTCAGTACTTC,CSAATGTGGNIQYF,TRBJ2-4,TRBV20-1,14,TRBD1,many
TGCGCCAGCAGCCCAACGACTAGCGGGATTGAGCAGTTCTTC,CASSPTTSGIEQFF,TRBJ2-1,TRBV5-1,14,TRBD2,few
TGTGCCAGCAGCCCTACGGGACTAGCGGGCTTTGGGGGTTACAATGAGCAGTTCTTC,CASSPTGLAGFGGYNEQFF,TRBJ2-1,TRBV6-1,19,TRBD2,many
TGCAGCGTTGGGGAGGGGCCCTACGAGCAGTACTTC,CSVGEGPYEQYF,TRBJ2-7,TRBV29-1,12,TRBD2,many
TGTGCCAGCAGGCAGGGGGGCTCACCCCTCCACTTT,CASRQGGSPLHF,TRBJ1-6,TRBV12-3/TRBV12-4,12,TRBD1,many
TGTGCCAGCAGCTTAGATTTGGGTGGCGCTGGAAACACCATATATTTT,CASSLDLGGAGNTIYF,TRBJ1-3,TRBV7-9,16,.,.
TGTGCCTGGAGTCCCCTCGAAGCGGGGAACACAGATACGCAGTATTTT,CAWSPLEAGNTDTQYF,TRBJ2-3,TRBV30,16,TRBD2,many
TGTGCTAGCAGCTTGGGGACACCAACCTACGAGCAGTACTTC,CASSLGTPTYEQYF,TRBJ2-7,TRBV7-7,14,.,once
TGCAGTGCTAGGCTAGGACTAGCGGGGCGGGAGACCCAGTACTTC,CSARLGLAGRETQYF,TRBJ2-5,TRBV20-1,15,TRBD2,many
TGTGCCAGCAGCGTAGGGTGGCTCTCTACCTACGAGCAGTACTTC,CASSVGWLSTYEQYF,TRBJ2-7,TRBV9,15,.,.
TGTGCCAGCAGCCGCCGACAGGGGGCCGAAGATACGCAGTATTTT,CASSRRQGAEDTQYF,TRBJ2-3,TRBV11-3,15,TRBD1,many
TGTGCCAGCAGCCAGGCTAGCGGAGACTCCTACAATGAGCAGTTCTTC,CASSQASGDSYNEQFF,TRBJ2-1,TRBV6-1,16,TRBD2,.
TGCAGTGCTAGAGATGGGACTAGCGGGGGCTTAGGATACGAGCAGTACTTC,CSARDGTSGGLGYEQYF,TRBJ2-7,TRBV20-1,17,TRBD2,many
TGTGCCAGCAGTGAAGCCGAAGTCGGACTAGCGGCTTGGAGTGGGTTCTTC,CASSEAEVGLAAWSGFF,TRBJ2-1,TRBV2,17,TRBD2,many
TGCGCCAGCAGCTTGGTGGGGCAGGACACTGAAGCTTTCTTT,CASSLVGQDTEAFF,TRBJ1-1,TRBV5-1,14,.,many
TGCAGTGCCCGAGCGGATCATCTCAGAACCGGGGAGCTGTTTTTT,CSARADHLRTGELFF,TRBJ2-2,TRBV20-1,15,.,many
TGTGCTAGTGGTTTGGGGGGTCGCGGGTACGAGCAGTACTTC,CASGLGGRGYEQYF,TRBJ2-7,TRBV12-5,14,.,once
TGCAGCGTTGGGACAGGGGTTAGTCAGCCCCAGCATTTT,CSVGTGVSQPQHF,TRBJ1-5,TRBV29-1,13,TRBD1,many
TGTGCCAGCATGACACTAGCGGGAGTCCCCGGGGAGCTGTTTTTT,CASMTLAGVPGELFF,TRBJ2-2,TRBV6-1,15,TRBD2,few
TGTGCCAGCAGGAACTCCTACCTTAGACATTACAATGAAGCTTTCTTT,CASRNSYLRHYNEAFF,TRBJ1-1,TRBV6-1,16,.,few
TGCAGTGCTAGGGCGGGGGGTGTAACTGAAGCTTTCTTT,CSARAGGVTEAFF,TRBJ1-1,TRBV20-1,13,.,many